This TCR beta chain was found in a study of blood T cell repertoires in COVID-19. At the level of the study: COVID-19 samples, acute and convalescent, were from the United States, Italy and Spain. Sources were T cells, B-cell-depleted T cells, or PBMCs; the material itself was cDNA or gDNA.

V was pared by 3 bases and J by 4 bases, with 6 bases of the junction left unmatched. This CDR3 is 14 amino acids long. Germline V gene lookup returns CDR1 SGDLS and CDR2 YYNGEE. The authors' processing: Cell counts per sample came from amplifying reference gene primers. TCRdb keeps only in-frame clones here, not all; method: immunoSEQ multiplex PCR. The V and J calls and the clone size are those of that table, but D and trimming were determined from the DNA. The sample has approximately 300,000 clones, about 82% seen once. This clonotype was obtained from a woman aged 45-60 years with acute or convalescent COVID-19. Sequenced input: peripheral blood. This rearrangement joins TRBV9 to TRBJ2-5; 7 bases map to TRBD2. CDR3 sequence reads: CASSALPGGETQYF. The CDR3 bases are TGTGCCAGCAGCGCCCTACCGGGGGGAGAGACCCAGTACTTC.